A few counts support the clone carrying this T cell receptor beta chain. Sequencing targeted expressed TCRB transcripts, as all isolated RNA had been reverse transcribed. The method was immunoSEQ multiplex PCR; TCRdb's version includes in-frame clones alone and lacks a portion of them. Of over 40,000 clones detected, 50% appear once; the ten largest clones hold around 0.25%. J gave up 7 bases and V 4 bases, and 11 bases lay outside the gene matches. The CDR3 runs 16 residues. The germline gives CDR1 LGHNA, CDR2 YNFKEQ. The sample originates from a study of beta chain features in type 1 diabetes. The TCR was taken from a woman between 25 and 40 years old in good health. Sequencing was done on a sample of stem cell memory CD4+ T cells from blood. This chain joins TRBV4-2 and TRBJ2-5; 11 bases line up with TRBD2. CDR3 sequence reads: CASSPDLAGGGRTQYF. The CDR3 bases are TGTGCCAGCAGCCCAGATCTAGCGGGAGGCGGGCGGACCCAGTACTTC.